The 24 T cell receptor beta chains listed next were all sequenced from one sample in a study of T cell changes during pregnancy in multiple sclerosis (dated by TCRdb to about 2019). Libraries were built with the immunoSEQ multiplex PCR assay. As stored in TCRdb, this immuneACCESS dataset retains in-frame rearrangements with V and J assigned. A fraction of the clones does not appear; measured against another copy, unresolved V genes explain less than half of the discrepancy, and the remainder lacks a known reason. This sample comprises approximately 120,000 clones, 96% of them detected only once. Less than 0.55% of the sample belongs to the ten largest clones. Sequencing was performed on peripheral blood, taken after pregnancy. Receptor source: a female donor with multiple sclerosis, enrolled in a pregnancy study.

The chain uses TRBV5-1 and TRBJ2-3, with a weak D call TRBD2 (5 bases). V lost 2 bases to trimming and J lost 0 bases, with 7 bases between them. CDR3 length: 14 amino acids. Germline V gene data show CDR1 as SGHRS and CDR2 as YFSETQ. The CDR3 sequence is CASSFTGSTDTQYF. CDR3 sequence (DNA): TGCGCCAGCAGCTTTACGGGGAGCACAGATACGCAGTATTTT.

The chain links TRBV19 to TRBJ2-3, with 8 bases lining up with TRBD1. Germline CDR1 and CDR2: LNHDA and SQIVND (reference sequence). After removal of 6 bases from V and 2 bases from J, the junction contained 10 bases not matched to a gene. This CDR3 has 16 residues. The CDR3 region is CASRPDGTGYTDTQYF. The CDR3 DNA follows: TGTGCCAGTAGGCCAGACGGGACAGGATACACAGATACGCAGTATTTT.

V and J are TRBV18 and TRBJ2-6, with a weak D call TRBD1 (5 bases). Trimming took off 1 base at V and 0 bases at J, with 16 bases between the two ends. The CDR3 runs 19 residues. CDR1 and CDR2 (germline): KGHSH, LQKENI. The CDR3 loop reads CASSPLRQNSLSGANVLTF. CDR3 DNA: TGTGCCAGCTCACCACTGAGACAGAACTCTCTCTCTGGGGCCAACGTCCTGACTTTC. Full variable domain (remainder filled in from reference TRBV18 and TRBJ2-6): NAGVMQNPRHLVRRRGQEARLRCSPMKGHSHVYWYRQLPEEGLKFMVYLQKENIIDESGMPKERFSAEFPKEGPSILRIQQVVRGDSAAYFCASSPLRQNSLSGANVLTFGAGSRLTVL.

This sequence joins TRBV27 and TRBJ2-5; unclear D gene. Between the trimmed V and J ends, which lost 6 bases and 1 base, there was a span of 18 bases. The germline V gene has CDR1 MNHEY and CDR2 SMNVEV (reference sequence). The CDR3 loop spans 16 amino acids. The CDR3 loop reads CASSPGVALTQETQYF. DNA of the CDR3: TGTGCCAGCAGCCCTGGAGTGGCCCTAACCCAAGAGACCCAGTACTTC.

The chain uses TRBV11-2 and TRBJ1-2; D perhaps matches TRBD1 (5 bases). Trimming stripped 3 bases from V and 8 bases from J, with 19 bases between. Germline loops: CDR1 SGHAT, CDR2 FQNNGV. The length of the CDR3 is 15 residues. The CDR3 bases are TGTGCCAGCAGCTTTGGTGCCAGGGATGTGAGCGGCTACACCTTC. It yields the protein CASSFGARDVSGYTF.

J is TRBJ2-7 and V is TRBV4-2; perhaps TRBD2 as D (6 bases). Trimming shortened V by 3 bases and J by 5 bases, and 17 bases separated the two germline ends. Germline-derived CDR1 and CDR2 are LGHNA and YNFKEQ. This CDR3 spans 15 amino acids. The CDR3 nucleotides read TGTGCCAGCAGCCAGGCGGGGATGACCCTCGACGAGCAGTACTTC. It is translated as CASSQAGMTLDEQYF.

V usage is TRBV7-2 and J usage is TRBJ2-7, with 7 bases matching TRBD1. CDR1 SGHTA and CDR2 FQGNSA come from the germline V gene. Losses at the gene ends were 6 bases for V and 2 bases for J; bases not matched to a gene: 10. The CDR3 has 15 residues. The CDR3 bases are TGTGCCAGCAGTTTTTCGACAGGGCTTACCTACGAGCAGTACTTC. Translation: CASSFSTGLTYEQYF.

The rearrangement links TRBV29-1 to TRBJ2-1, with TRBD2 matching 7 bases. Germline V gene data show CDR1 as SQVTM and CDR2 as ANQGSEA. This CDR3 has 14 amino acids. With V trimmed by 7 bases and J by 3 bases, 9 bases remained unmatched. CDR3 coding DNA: TGCAGCGGGGGGGGAGTTCCCCTCTACAATGAGCAGTTCTTC. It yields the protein CSGGGVPLYNEQFF.

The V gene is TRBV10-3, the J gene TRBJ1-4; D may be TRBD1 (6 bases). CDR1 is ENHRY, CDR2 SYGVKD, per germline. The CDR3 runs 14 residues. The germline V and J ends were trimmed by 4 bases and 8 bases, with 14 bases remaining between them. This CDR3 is CAISAGATEEKLFF. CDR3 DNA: TGTGCCATCAGTGCAGGGGCGACGGAGGAAAAACTGTTTTTT.

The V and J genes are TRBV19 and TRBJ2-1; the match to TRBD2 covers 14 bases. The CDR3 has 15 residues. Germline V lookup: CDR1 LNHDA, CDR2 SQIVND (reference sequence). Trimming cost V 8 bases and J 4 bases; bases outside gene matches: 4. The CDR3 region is CASAGTSGRYNEQFF. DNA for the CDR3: TGTGCCAGTGCCGGGACTAGCGGGAGATACAATGAGCAGTTCTTC.

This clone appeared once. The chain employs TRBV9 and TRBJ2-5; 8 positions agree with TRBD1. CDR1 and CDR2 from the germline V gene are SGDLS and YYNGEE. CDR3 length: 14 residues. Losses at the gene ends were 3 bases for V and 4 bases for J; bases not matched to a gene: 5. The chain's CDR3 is CASSARGRRETQYF. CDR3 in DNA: TGTGCCAGCAGCGCCAGGGGGCGTCGAGAGACCCAGTACTTC.

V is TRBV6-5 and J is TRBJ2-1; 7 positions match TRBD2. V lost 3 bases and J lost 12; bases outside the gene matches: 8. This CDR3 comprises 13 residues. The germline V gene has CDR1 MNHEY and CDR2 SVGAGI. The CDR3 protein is CASSYKPGEGQFF. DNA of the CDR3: TGTGCCAGCAGTTATAAGCCCGGGGAGGGGCAGTTCTTC.

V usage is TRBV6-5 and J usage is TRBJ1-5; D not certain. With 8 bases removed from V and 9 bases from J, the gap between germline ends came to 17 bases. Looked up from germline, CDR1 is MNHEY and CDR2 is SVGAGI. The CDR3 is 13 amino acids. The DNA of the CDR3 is TGTGCCAGCCAAGGAACGGGTCCGGGGCCCCAGCATTTT. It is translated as CASQGTGPGPQHF.

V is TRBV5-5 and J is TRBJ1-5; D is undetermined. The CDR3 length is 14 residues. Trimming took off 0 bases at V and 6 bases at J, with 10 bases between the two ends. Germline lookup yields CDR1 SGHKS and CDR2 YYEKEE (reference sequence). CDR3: CASSLGASGQPQHF. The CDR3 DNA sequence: TGTGCCAGCAGCTTGGGGGCGTCAGGTCAGCCCCAGCATTTT.

The DNA for the CDR3 is TGTGCCAGCAGCTTAGCTGCGACTAGCGTCTACGAGCAGTACTTC. This gives the protein CASSLAATSVYEQYF. The chain has TRBV7-2 and TRBJ2-7; 8 bases align to TRBD2. CDR1 SGHTA and CDR2 FQGNSA come from the germline V gene. The CDR3 is 15 residues long. Trimming took 0 bases from V and 3 from J; bases not matched to a gene: 4.

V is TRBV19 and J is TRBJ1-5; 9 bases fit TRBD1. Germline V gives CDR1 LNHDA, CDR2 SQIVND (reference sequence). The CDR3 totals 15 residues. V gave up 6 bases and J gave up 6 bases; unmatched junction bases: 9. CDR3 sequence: CASRPGQGSSQPQHF. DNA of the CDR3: TGTGCCAGTAGGCCGGGACAGGGATCAAGTCAGCCCCAGCATTTT.

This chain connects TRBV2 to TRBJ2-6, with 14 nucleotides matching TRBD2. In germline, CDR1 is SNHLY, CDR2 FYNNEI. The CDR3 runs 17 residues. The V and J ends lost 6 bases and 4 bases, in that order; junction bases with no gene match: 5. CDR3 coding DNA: TGTGCCAGCAGGACTAGCGGGAGGGGGCCCGGGGCCAACGTCCTGACTTTC. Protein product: CASRTSGRGPGANVLTF.

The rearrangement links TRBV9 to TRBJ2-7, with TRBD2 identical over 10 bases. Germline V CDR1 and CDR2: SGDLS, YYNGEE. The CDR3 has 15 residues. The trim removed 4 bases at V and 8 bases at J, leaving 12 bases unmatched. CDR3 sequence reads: CASSPRTSGSIQQYF. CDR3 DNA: TGTGCCAGCAGCCCAAGGACTAGCGGCAGTATTCAGCAGTACTTC.

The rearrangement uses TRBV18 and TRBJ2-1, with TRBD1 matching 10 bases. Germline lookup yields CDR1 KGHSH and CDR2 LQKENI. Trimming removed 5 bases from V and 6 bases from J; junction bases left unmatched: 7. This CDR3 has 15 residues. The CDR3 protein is CASSNGQGVSNEQFF. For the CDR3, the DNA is TGTGCCAGCTCAAACGGACAGGGGGTCTCCAATGAGCAGTTCTTC.

The CDR3, as DNA: TGCGCCAGCAGCTTGACCAACCTACTAGCGGTCCAAGAGACCCAGTACTTC. This translates into CASSLTNLLAVQETQYF. The chain uses TRBV5-1 and TRBJ2-5, with 8 positions matching TRBD2. The CDR3 extends over 17 amino acids. The V gene end was trimmed by 1 base and the J gene end by 1 base; junction bases not matched to a gene: 9. Germline CDR1 and CDR2: SGHRS and YFSETQ. The full variable domain, in which reference TRBV5-1 and TRBJ2-5 provide the parts outside the CDR3, is KAGVTQTPRYLIKTRGQQVTLSCSPISGHRSVSWYQQTPGQGLQFLFEYFSETQRNKGNFPGRFSGRQFSNSRSEMNVSTLELGDSALYLCASSLTNLLAVQETQYFGPGTRLLVL.

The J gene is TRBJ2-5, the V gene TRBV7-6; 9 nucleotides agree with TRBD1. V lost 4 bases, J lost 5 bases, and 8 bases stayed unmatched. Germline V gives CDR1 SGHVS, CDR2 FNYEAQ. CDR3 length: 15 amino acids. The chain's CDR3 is CASSYLQGAGETQYF. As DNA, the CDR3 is TGTGCCAGCAGCTACCTACAGGGGGCCGGGGAGACCCAGTACTTC.

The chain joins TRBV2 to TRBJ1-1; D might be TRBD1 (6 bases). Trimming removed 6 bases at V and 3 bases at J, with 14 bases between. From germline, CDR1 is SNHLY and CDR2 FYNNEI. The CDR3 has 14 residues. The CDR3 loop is CASSFSGEYTEAFF. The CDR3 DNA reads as TGTGCCAGCAGCTTTTCAGGGGAGTACACTGAAGCTTTCTTT.

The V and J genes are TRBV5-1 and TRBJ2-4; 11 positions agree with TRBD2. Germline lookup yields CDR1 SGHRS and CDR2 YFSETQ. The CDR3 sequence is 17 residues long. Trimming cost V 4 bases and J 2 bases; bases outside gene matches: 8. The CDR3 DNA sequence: TGCGCCAGCAGCCCGGAACTAGCGGGGGCCTCCAAAAACATTCAGTACTTC. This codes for CASSPELAGASKNIQYF.

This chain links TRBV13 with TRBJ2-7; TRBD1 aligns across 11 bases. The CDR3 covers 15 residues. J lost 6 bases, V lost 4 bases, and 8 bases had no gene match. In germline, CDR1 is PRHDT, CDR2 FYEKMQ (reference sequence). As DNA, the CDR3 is TGTGCCAGCAGCTCCCGGGACAGGGGGGTTGGCGAGCAGTACTTC. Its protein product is CASSSRDRGVGEQYF.